Shown below are 10 T cell receptor beta chains from a single sample sequenced in a study of blood T cell repertoires in COVID-19. The assay was immunoSEQ multiplex PCR, and TCRdb's table has in-frame clones only and misses some. The sample shows roughly 200,000 clones, 80% to 85% of them seen only once. The sequenced sample consisted of peripheral blood. The receptors shown here come from a woman in her 40s with COVID-19, enrolled during active disease.

The chain links TRBV6-5 to TRBJ1-3; no firm D call. The CDR3 spans 12 residues. Trimming took off 8 bases at V and 8 bases at J, with 13 bases between the two ends. The germline V gene has CDR1 MNHEY and CDR2 SVGAGI. The CDR3 DNA reads TGTGCCAGCGGTTCTTTCCCAGACACCATATATTTT. Its protein product is CASGSFPDTIYF.

The J gene is TRBJ1-6, the V gene TRBV6-5; tentative D call: TRBD1 (5 bases). Germline CDR1 is MNHEY and CDR2 is SVGAGI. The V and J ends lost 7 bases and 0 bases respectively, with 10 bases between them. This CDR3 is built from 15 residues. The CDR3 DNA reads TGTGCCAGCAAAGGGGCGCCCTCCTATAATTCACCCCTCCACTTT. The encoded protein is CASKGAPSYNSPLHF.

V usage is TRBV9 and J usage is TRBJ1-3, with D unclear. The CDR3 has 15 amino acids. Germline CDR1 reads SGDLS; CDR2 reads YYNGEE. V gave up 5 bases and J gave up 0 bases, with 12 bases separating them. CDR3 loop: CASSPFGDSGNTIYF. CDR3 DNA sequence: TGTGCCAGCAGTCCTTTCGGGGACTCTGGAAACACCATATATTTT. The full variable domain, in which reference TRBV9 and TRBJ1-3 provide the parts outside the CDR3, is DSGVTQTPKHLITATGQRVTLRCSPRSGDLSVYWYQQSLDQGLQFLIQYYNGEERAKGNILERFSAQQFPDLHSELNLSSLELGDSALYFCASSPFGDSGNTIYFGEGSWLTVV.

The chain uses TRBV5-6 and TRBJ2-1; D possibly corresponds to TRBD1 (5 bases). The V gene lost 10 bases and the J gene lost 9 bases, with 14 bases spanning the gap. CDR1 and CDR2 (germline): SGHDT, YYEEEE. This CDR3 is built from 11 residues. The CDR3 DNA follows: TGTGCCTCCCAAGCAGGGCGTGAGCAGTTCTTC. It yields the protein CASQAGREQFF.

The V and J genes are TRBV27 and TRBJ2-5; 10 bases agree with TRBD1. The germline CDR1 and CDR2 sequences are MNHEY and SMNVEV (reference sequence). The CDR3 is made up of 16 amino acids. Losses at the gene ends were 6 bases for V and 5 bases for J; bases not matched to a gene: 12. CDR3 sequence (DNA): TGTGCCAGCAGACCCTCAACCGGGACAGGGGAGGAGACCCAGTACTTC. Translated, it gives CASRPSTGTGEETQYF.

This chain's CDR3 is CASSPRRSPYGYTF. The DNA of the CDR3 is TGTGCCAGCAGCCCTCGACGGAGTCCTTATGGCTACACCTTC. The V call is TRBV7-9, the J call TRBJ1-2; D not resolved. There are 14 residues in the CDR3. Between the trimmed V and J ends, which lost 5 bases and 5 bases, there was a span of 15 bases. CDR1 SEHNR and CDR2 FQNEAQ come from the germline V gene (reference sequence).

The sample holds one count of this clone. This chain uses TRBV11-3 with TRBJ2-7; 9 nucleotides match TRBD2. There are 13 residues in the CDR3. From germline, CDR1 is SGHNT and CDR2 YENEEA. The V and J ends lost 5 bases and 2 bases, in that order; junction bases with no gene match: 1. The chain's CDR3 is CASSIAGAYEQYF. As DNA, the CDR3 is TGTGCCAGCAGCATAGCGGGAGCCTACGAGCAGTACTTC.

The chain carries TRBV5-1 and TRBJ1-5; 10 nucleotides match TRBD1. This CDR3 is 17 amino acids long. CDR1 and CDR2 from the germline V gene are SGHRS and YFSETQ. Losses at the gene ends were 3 bases for V and 2 bases for J; bases not matched to a gene: 8. The CDR3 spells CASSSPDGQGGNQPQHF. Written as DNA, the CDR3 is TGCGCCAGCAGCTCCCCGGACGGACAGGGGGGCAATCAGCCCCAGCATTTT.

The gene calls are TRBV6-4 and TRBJ2-3; TRBD2 matches 9 bases. Trimming removed 2 bases from V and 1 base from J; junction bases left unmatched: 4. Per the germline V gene, CDR1 is MRHNA and CDR2 is SNTAGT. The CDR3 is 16 amino acids. The CDR3 here is CASSDIAGVGTDTQYF. CDR3 nucleotide sequence: TGTGCCAGCAGTGACATAGCGGGAGTGGGCACAGATACGCAGTATTTT.

The chain uses TRBV19 and TRBJ1-6, with D perhaps matching TRBD1 (5 bases). The germline CDR1 and CDR2 sequences are LNHDA and SQIVND (reference sequence). CDR3 length: 17 residues. Between the trimmed V and J ends, which lost 1 base and 10 bases, there was a span of 20 bases. CDR3 nucleotide sequence: TGTGCCAGTAGTATAGGCCCCCCTCAGGGAAGAGAATCACCCCTCCACTTT. Translation: CASSIGPPQGRESPLHF.